This T cell receptor (beta chain) was recorded in a study of Ad26.COV2.S vaccination and SARS-CoV-2 variants. Study as a whole: By the intramuscular route, Ad26.COV2.S was given once, or twice 56 days apart. Regarding the study as a whole: Substantial breadth was reportedly displayed by spike-specific CD8+ and CD4+ T cell responses after vaccination.

V lost 5 bases and J 7 bases, leaving 18 bases between the germline ends. The CDR3 runs to 15 residues. Per germline, CDR1 SEHNR and CDR2 FQNEAQ (reference sequence). Sequencing was performed with immunoSEQ multiplex PCR; in TCRdb, only in-frame clones are kept and a portion is missing. The table lists about 480,000 clones, roughly 87% of them singletons, with 9.5% to 15% in the top ten. Treatment of the sample: over 15 received Ad26.COV2.S at low or high dose, single or two shots; roughly 5 received placebo; per-sample allocation not given. Specimens were obtained on day 63 following the first vaccine or placebo injection. The donor was a Boston adult aged 18-55 years. With regard to this clone: Its specificity is unknown.

The rearrangement uses TRBV7-9 and TRBJ2-4; D not resolved. This sample comprised peripheral blood, obtained in a trial of Ad26.COV2.S vaccine versus placebo. The receptor was isolated from a person aged 18-65 years who received the Ad26.COV2.S COVID-19 vaccine or a placebo. The CDR3 spells CASSPLGVVMNIQYF. The CDR3 DNA is TGTGCCAGCAGCCCCCTTGGTGTAGTTATGAACATTCAGTACTTC.